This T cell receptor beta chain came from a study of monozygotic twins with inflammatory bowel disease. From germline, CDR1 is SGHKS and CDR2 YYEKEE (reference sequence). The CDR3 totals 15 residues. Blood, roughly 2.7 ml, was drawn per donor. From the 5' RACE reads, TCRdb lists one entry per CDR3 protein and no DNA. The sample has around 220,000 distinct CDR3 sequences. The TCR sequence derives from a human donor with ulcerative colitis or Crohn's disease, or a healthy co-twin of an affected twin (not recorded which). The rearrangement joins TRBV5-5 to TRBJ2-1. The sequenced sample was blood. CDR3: CASSLRAQLGNEQFF.